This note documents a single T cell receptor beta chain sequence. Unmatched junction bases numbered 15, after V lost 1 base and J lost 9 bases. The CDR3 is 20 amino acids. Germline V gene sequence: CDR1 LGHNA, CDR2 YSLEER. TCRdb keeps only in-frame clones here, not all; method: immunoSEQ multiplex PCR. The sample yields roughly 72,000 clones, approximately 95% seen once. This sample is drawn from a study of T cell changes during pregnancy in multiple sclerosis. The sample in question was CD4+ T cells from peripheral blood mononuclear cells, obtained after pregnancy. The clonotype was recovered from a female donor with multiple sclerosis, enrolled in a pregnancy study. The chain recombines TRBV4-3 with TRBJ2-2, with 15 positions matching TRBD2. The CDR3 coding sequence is TGCGCCAGCAGCCAAGTTGGGACTAGCGGGAGGTTACTACCGGGGCGGGAGCTGTTTTTT. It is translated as CASSQVGTSGRLLPGRELFF.